One sample yielded the 8 T cell receptor beta chains listed below, sequenced in a study of shared clonotypes between healthy human individuals. The assay was immunoSEQ multiplex PCR, and TCRdb's table has in-frame clones only and misses some. The table has some 2.3 million clones, roughly 93% seen once. The sample comprised naive CD4+ T cells from PBMCs. Documented subset: CD45RA+ positively selected. The receptors derive from a man between 18 and 29 years old in good health. Some clones in this sample may be carry-over from other donors' samples.

V is TRBV28 and J is TRBJ2-7; perhaps D is TRBD1 or TRBD2 (5 bases each). Germline V gives CDR1 MDHEN, CDR2 SYDVKM. The V end lost 5 bases, the J end lost 1 base, and 15 bases lay between the germline ends. The CDR3 totals 15 residues. Here the CDR3 DNA reads TGTGCCAGCAGTCCTGGGACCTTCCCTTCCTACGAGCAGTACTTC. It translates to CASSPGTFPSYEQYF.

The rearrangement joins TRBV5-4 to TRBJ2-7, with 9 bases identical to TRBD1. The CDR3 totals 14 residues. Per the germline V gene, CDR1 is SGHNT and CDR2 is YYREEE (reference sequence). Trimming removed 4 bases from V and 5 bases from J; junction bases left unmatched: 7. The CDR3 DNA follows: TGTGCCAGCAGCCTAGGGGACAGGGTCCACGAGCAGTACTTC. Translation: CASSLGDRVHEQYF.

This chain uses TRBV5-6 with TRBJ1-2; 7 bases align to TRBD1. The CDR3 is 13 residues long. After removal of 4 bases from V and 7 bases from J, the junction contained 7 bases not matched to a gene. The germline gives CDR1 SGHDT, CDR2 YYEEEE. The CDR3 region is CASSQPTGSGYTF. The CDR3 DNA is TGTGCCAGCAGCCAACCGACAGGGTCTGGCTACACCTTC. The full variable domain, with the rest looked up from reference TRBV5-6 and TRBJ1-2, is DAGVTQSPTHLIKTRGQQVTLRCSPKSGHDTVSWYQQALGQGPQFIFQYYEEEERQRGNFPDRFSGHQFPNYSSELNVNALLLGDSALYLCASSQPTGSGYTFGSGTRLTVV.

This clone was recorded once. The genes are TRBV7-9 and TRBJ1-6; D possibly corresponds to TRBD1 (6 bases). CDR1 and CDR2 from the germline V gene are SEHNR and FQNEAQ (reference sequence). V was shortened by 5 bases and J by 15 bases, with 20 bases between the two germline ends. CDR3 length: 14 amino acids. The CDR3 DNA reads as TGTGCCAGCAGCATCGGACAGCCGGAATCCTACCTCCACTTT. Amino acid sequence: CASSIGQPESYLHF.

V usage is TRBV6-4 and J usage is TRBJ2-1, with D possibly TRBD1 on 6 matching bases. The CDR3 sequence is 12 residues long. Trimming took 2 bases from V and 7 from J, leaving 6 bases between them. Germline V lookup: CDR1 MRHNA, CDR2 SNTAGT. The chain's CDR3 is CASSDRGNEQFF. The CDR3, as DNA: TGTGCCAGCAGTGACAGGGGGAATGAGCAGTTCTTC.

V and J are TRBV30 and TRBJ1-3, with D unresolved. The CDR3 is 14 residues long. Germline V CDR1 and CDR2: GTSNPN, SVGIG (reference sequence). V lost 3 bases and J 0 bases, leaving 9 bases between the germline ends. Here the CDR3 DNA reads TGTGCCTGGAGCCGGACCGACTCTGGAAACACCATATATTTT. This translates into CAWSRTDSGNTIYF.

This clone was seen a few times. The chain combines TRBV19 with TRBJ1-5; tentative D call: TRBD1 (6 bases). The length of the CDR3 is 15 residues. V lost 1 base to trimming and J lost 7 bases, with 14 bases between them. Per germline, CDR1 LNHDA and CDR2 SQIVND (reference sequence). The CDR3 is CASSIVSGGGQPQHF. CDR3 sequence (DNA): TGTGCCAGTAGTATAGTCTCCGGGGGCGGGCAGCCCCAGCATTTT.

The rearrangement links TRBV10-3 to TRBJ1-3, with unresolved D. From germline, CDR1 is ENHRY and CDR2 SYGVKD. There are 16 residues in the CDR3. Trimming removed 4 bases at V and 1 base at J, with 14 bases between. This chain's CDR3 is CAISGPMTGSGNTIYF. CDR3 coding DNA: TGTGCCATCAGTGGACCAATGACGGGATCTGGAAACACCATATATTTT.